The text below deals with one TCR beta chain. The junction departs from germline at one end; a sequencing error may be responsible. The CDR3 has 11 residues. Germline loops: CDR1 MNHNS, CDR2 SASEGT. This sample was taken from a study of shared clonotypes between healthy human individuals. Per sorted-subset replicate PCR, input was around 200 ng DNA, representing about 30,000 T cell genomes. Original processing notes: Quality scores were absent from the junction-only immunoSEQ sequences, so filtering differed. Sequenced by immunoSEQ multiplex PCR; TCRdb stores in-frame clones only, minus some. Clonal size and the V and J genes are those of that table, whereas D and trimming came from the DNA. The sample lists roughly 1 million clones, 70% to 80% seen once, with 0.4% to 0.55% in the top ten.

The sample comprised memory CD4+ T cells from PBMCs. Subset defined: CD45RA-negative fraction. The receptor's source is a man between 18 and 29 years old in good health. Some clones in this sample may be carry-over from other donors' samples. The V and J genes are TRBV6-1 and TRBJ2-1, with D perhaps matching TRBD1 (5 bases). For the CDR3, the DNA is TGTGCCAGCAGTGAAGGGGGCCTCCCCCTCTTC. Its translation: CASSEGGLPLF.